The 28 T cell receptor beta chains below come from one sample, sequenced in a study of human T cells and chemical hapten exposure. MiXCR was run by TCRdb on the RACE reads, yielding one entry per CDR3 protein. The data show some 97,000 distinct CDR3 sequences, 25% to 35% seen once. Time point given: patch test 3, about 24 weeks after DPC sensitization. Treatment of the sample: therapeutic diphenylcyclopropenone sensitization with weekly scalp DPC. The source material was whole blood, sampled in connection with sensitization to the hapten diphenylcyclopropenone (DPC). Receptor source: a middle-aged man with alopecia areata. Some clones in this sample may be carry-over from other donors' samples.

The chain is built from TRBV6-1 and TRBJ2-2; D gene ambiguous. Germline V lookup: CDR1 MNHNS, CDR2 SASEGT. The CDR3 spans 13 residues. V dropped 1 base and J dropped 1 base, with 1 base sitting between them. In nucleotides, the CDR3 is TGTGCCAGCAGTGAAGAGAACACCGGGGAGCTGTTTTTT. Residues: CASSEENTGELFF.

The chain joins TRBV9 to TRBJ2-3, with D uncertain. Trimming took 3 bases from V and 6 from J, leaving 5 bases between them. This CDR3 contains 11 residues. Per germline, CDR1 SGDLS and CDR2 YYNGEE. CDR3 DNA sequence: TGTGCCAGCAGCGCCATGGATACGCAGTATTTT. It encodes CASSAMDTQYF. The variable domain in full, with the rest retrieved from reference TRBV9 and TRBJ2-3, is DSGVTQTPKHLITATGQRVTLRCSPRSGDLSVYWYQQSLDQGLQFLIQYYNGEERAKGNILERFSAQQFPDLHSELNLSSLELGDSALYFCASSAMDTQYFGPGTRLTVL.

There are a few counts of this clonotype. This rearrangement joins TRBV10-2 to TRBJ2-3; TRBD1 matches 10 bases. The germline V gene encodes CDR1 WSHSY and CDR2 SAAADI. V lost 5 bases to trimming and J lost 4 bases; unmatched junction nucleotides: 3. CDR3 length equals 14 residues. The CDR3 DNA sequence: TGCGCCAGCAGTCGACAGGGGGCTGCAGATACGCAGTATTTT. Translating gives CASSRQGAADTQYF.

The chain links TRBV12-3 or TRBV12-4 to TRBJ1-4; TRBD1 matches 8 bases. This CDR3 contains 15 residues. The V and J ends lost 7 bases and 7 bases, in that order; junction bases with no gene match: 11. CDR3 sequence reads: CASTPSGQGGEKLFF. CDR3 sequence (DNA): TGTGCCAGCACCCCTTCAGGACAGGGAGGTGAAAAACTGTTTTTT.

The CDR3 spells CASSPPWGGEQFF. The CDR3 DNA is TGTGCCAGCAGCCCCCCTTGGGGGGGTGAGCAGTTCTTC. The chain links TRBV7-9 to TRBJ2-1; 7 bases map to TRBD2. The CDR3 runs to 13 residues. The germline CDR1 and CDR2 sequences are SEHNR and FQNEAQ (reference sequence). J lost 9 bases, V lost 5 bases, and 7 bases had no gene match.

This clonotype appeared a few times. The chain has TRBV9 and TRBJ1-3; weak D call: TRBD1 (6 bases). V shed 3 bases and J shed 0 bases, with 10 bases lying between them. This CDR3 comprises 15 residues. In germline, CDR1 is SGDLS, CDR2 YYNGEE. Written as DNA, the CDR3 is TGTGCCAGCAGCGCGACAGGTTCCTCTGGAAACACCATATATTTT. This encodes CASSATGSSGNTIYF.

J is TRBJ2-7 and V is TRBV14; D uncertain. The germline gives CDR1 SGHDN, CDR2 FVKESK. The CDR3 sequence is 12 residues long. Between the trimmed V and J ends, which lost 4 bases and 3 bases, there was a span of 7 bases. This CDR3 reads CASSPHHYEQYF. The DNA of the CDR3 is TGTGCCAGCAGCCCCCACCACTACGAGCAGTACTTC.

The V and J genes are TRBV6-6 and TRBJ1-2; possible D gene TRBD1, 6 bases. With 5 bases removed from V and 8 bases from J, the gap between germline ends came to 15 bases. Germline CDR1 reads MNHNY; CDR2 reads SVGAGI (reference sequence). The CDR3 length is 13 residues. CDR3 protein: CASSTTGSDGYTF. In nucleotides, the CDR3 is TGTGCCAGCAGTACGACAGGTTCGGACGGCTACACCTTC.

The CDR3 reads CASSKIGTGGSGYTF. CDR3 DNA sequence: TGTGCCAGCTCCAAAATCGGGACAGGGGGATCTGGCTACACCTTC. The chain combines TRBV6-5 with TRBJ1-2; 11 bases fit TRBD1. Germline CDR1 and CDR2: MNHEY and SVGAGI. The CDR3 has 15 amino acids. With V trimmed by 8 bases and J by 7 bases, 12 bases remained unmatched.

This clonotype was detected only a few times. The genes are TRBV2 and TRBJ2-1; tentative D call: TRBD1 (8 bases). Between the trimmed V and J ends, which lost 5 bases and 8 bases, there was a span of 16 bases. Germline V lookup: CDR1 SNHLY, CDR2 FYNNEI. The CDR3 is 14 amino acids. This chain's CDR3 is CASSPTGGGDEQFF. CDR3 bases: TGTGCCAGCAGTCCAACAGGGGGGGGCGATGAGCAGTTCTTC.

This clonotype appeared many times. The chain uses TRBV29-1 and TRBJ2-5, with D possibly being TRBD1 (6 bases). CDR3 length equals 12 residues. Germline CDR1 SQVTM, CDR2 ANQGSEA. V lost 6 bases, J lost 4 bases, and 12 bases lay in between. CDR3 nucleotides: TGCAGCGTCCACGACAGGCTAGAGACCCAGTACTTC. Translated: CSVHDRLETQYF.

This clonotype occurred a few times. The CDR3, as DNA: TGTGCCAGCAGCCAGACACAGACAAATTCACCCCTCCACTTT. Translation: CASSQTQTNSPLHF. V and J are TRBV3-1 and TRBJ1-6, with D hard to call. Trimming pared 3 bases from V and 7 bases from J, leaving 10 bases between. The CDR3 is 14 amino acids. Germline CDR1 is LGHDT and CDR2 is YNNKEL (reference sequence).

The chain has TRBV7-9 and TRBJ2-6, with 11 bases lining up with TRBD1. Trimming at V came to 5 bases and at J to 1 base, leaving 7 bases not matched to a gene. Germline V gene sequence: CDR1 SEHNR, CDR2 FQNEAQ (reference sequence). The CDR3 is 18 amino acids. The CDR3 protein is CASSAGQGAMSGANVLTF. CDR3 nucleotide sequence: TGTGCCAGCAGCGCTGGACAGGGGGCAATGTCTGGGGCCAACGTCCTGACTTTC.

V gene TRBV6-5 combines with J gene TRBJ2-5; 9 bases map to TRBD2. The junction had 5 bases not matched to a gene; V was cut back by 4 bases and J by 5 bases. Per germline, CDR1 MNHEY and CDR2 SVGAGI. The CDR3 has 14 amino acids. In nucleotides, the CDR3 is TGTGCCAGCAGTTCTGTAGCGGGAGCGGAGACCCAGTACTTC. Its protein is CASSSVAGAETQYF.

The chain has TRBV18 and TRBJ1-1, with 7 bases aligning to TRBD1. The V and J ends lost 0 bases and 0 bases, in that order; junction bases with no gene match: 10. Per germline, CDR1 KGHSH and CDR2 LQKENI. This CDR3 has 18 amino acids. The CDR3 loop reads CASSPPRLSGGMNTEAFF. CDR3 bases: TGTGCCAGCTCACCACCCCGATTATCAGGGGGGATGAACACTGAAGCTTTCTTT.

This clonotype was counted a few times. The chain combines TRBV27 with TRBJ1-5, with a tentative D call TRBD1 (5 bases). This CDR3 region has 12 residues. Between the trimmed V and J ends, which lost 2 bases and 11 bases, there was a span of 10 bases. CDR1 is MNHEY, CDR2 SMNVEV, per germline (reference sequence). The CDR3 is CASSLAGGSQHF. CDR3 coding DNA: TGTGCCAGCAGTTTAGCGGGGGGGTCCCAGCATTTT.

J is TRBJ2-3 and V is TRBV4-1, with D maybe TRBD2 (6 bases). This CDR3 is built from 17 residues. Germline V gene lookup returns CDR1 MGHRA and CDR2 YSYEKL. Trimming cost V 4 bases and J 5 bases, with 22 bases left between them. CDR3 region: CASSPLPGTLNGDTQYF. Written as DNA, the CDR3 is TGCGCCAGCAGCCCCCTCCCCGGGACTCTGAACGGAGATACGCAGTATTTT.

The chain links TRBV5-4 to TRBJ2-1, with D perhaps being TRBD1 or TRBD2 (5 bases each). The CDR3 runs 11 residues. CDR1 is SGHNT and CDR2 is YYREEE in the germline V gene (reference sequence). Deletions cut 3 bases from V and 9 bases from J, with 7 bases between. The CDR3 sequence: CASSWGSEQFF. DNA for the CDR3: TGTGCCAGCAGCTGGGGGTCTGAGCAGTTCTTC. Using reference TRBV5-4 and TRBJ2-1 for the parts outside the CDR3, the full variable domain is ETGVTQSPTHLIKTRGQQVTLRCSSQSGHNTVSWYQQALGQGPQFIFQYYREEENGRGNFPPRFSGLQFPNYSSELNVNALELDDSALYLCASSWGSEQFFGPGTRLTVL.

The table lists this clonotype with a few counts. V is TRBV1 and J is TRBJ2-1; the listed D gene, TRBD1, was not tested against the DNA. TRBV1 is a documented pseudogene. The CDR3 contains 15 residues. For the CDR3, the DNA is TGCACCAGCACCGGGACCCATCCCTCCTACAATGAGCAGTTCTTC. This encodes CTSTGTHPSYNEQFF.

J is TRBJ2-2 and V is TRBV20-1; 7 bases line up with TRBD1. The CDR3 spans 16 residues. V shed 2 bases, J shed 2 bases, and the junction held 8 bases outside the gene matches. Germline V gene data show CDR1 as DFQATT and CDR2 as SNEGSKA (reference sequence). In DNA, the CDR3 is TGCAGTGCTAGAAATTACAGGGGACCCAACACCGGGGAGCTGTTTTTT. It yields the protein CSARNYRGPNTGELFF.

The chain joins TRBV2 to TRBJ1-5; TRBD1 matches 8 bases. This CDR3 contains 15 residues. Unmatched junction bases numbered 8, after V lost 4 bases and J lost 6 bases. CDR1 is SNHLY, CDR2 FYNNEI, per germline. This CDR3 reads CASSGSGGSGQPQHF. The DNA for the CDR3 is TGTGCCAGCAGTGGGTCAGGGGGCTCGGGTCAGCCCCAGCATTTT.

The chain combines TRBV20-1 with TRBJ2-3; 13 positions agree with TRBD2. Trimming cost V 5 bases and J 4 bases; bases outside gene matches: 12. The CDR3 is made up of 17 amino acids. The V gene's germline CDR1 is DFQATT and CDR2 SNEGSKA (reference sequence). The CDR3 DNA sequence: TGCAGTGCTCCAGCGAAGGGGACTAGCGGGAACCCAGATACGCAGTATTTT. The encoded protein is CSAPAKGTSGNPDTQYF.

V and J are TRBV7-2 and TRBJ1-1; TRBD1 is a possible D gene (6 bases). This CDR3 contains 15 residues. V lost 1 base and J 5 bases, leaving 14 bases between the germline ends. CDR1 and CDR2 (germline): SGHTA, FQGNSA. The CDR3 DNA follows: TGTGCCAGCAGCTTAGGAGTAGGGGGTCGGACTGAAGCTTTCTTT. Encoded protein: CASSLGVGGRTEAFF.

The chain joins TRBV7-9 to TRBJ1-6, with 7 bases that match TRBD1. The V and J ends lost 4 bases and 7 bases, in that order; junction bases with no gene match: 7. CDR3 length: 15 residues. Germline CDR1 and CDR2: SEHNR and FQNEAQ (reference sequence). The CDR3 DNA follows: TGTGCCAGCAGCTCAACAGGGGCTCCAAATTCACCCCTCCACTTT. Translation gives CASSSTGAPNSPLHF. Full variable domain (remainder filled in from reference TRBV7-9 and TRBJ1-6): DTGVSQNPRHKITKRGQNVTFRCDPISEHNRLYWYRQTLGQGPEFLTYFQNEAQLEKSRLLSDRFSAERPKGSFSTLEIQRTEQGDSAMYLCASSSTGAPNSPLHFGNGTRLTVT.

The CDR3 DNA reads as TGTGCCAGCAGGCAAGCCGGGACAGGGGTTCCAGAGACCCAGTACTTC. It yields the protein CASRQAGTGVPETQYF. The chain employs TRBV6-1 and TRBJ2-5; 10 bases are shared with TRBD1. CDR3 length: 16 residues. The V segment lost 6 bases and the J segment 4 bases; nucleotides outside the gene matches: 11. Germline CDR1 is MNHNS and CDR2 is SASEGT.

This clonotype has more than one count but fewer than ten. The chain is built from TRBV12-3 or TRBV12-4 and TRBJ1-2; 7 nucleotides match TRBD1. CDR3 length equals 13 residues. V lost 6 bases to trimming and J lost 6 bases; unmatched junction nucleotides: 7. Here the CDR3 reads CASSHETGNGYTF. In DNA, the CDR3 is TGTGCCAGCAGCCACGAGACAGGGAATGGCTACACCTTC.

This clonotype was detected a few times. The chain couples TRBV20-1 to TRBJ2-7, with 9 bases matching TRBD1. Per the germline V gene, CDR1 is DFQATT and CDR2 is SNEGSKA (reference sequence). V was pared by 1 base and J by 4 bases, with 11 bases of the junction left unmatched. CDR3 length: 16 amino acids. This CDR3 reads CSARGFGQGTFYEQYF. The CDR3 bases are TGCAGTGCTAGAGGCTTCGGACAGGGGACCTTTTACGAGCAGTACTTC.

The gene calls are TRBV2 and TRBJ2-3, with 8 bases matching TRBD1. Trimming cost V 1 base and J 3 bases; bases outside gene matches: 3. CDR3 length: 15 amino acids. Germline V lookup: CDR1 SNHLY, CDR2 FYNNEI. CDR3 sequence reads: CASSEGTGRTDTQYF. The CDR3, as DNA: TGTGCCAGCAGTGAAGGGACAGGGAGGACAGATACGCAGTATTTT.